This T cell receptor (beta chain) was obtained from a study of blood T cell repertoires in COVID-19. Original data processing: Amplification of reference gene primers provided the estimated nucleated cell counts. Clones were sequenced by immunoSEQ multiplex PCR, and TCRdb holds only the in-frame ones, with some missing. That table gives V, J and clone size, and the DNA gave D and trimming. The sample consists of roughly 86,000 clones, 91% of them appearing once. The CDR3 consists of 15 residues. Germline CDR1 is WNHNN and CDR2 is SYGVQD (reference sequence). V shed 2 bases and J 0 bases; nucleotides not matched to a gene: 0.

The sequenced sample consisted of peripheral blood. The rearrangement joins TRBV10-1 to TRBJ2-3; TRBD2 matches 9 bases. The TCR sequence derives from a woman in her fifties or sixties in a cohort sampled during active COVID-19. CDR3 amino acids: CASSETSGSTDTQYF. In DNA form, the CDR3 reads TGCGCCAGCAGTGAGACTAGCGGGAGCACAGATACGCAGTATTTT.